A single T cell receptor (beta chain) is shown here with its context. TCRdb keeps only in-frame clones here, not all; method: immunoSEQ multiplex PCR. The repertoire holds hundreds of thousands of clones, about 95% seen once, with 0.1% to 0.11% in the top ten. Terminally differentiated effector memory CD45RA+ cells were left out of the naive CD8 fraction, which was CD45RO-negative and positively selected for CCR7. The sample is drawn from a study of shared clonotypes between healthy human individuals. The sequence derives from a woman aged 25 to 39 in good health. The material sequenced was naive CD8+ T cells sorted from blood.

CDR3 loop: CASSQSWSNQPQHF. The CDR3 DNA sequence: TGCGCCAGCAGTCAATCGTGGTCTAATCAGCCCCAGCATTTT. V gene TRBV23-1 combines with J gene TRBJ1-5; D call uncertain. TRBV23-1 falls under the ORF class, with uncertain function. The CDR3 sequence is 14 residues long. V lost 0 bases, J lost 4 bases, and 7 bases lay in between.